This T cell receptor (beta chain) was sequenced in a study of beta chain features in type 1 diabetes. Study-wide results and limits: VDJ junctions from patients with type 1 diabetes contained fewer insertions and more deletions.

cDNA synthesis used the whole RNA isolate, giving expressed TCRB sequences. Libraries were prepared by immunoSEQ multiplex PCR; TCRdb keeps only in-frame clonotypes and omits some of them. The repertoire consists of just under 150,000 clones, with about 10% occurring once and the leading ten covering roughly 1.4%. Sorting that relied on CD45RO/CCR7/CD25/CD127/CD95/CD27 yielded CD4+ naive, central memory, regulatory and stem cell-like memory cells. Many counts were recorded for this clone. As yet, its antigen is unknown. This sequence originates from a man younger than 35 in good health. The sequencing sample was made of naive CD4+ T cells from blood.

As DNA, the CDR3 is TGTGCCATTAATAGCGGGCGACACACAGATACGCAGTATTTT. Encoded protein: CAINSGRHTDTQYF. The V gene is TRBV7-2, the J gene TRBJ2-3; 7 nucleotides agree with TRBD2. V lost 10 bases, J lost 2 bases, and 9 bases stayed unmatched. The CDR3 is made up of 14 amino acids. Per the germline V gene, CDR1 is SGHTA and CDR2 is FQGNSA. Full variable domain (missing parts from reference TRBV7-2 and TRBJ2-3): GAGVSQSPSNKVTEKGKDVELRCDPISGHTALYWYRQSLGQGLEFLIYFQGNSAPDKSGLPSDRFSAERTGGSVSTLTIQRTQQEDSAVYLCAINSGRHTDTQYFGPGTRLTVL.